This TCR beta chain originates from a study of blood T cell repertoires in COVID-19. Study-level information: Collection of acute and convalescent COVID-19 samples took place in the United States, Italy and Spain. T cells, B-cell-depleted T cells, or PBMCs supplied cDNA or gDNA.

In the study's own analysis: Nucleated cell counts were estimated from reference gene primer amplification. Some clones are missing from TCRdb's copy, which holds only in-frame ones; the method was immunoSEQ multiplex PCR. That table supplies the V and J calls and clone size; D and trimming were determined from the DNA. The sample lists some 220,000 clones, roughly 80% occurring once. Trimming cost V 3 bases and J 11 bases, with 14 bases left between them. This CDR3 is built from 13 residues. From germline, CDR1 is LNHDA and CDR2 SQIVND (reference sequence). This receptor was taken from a woman aged 55-69 years who had recovered from COVID-19. Sequencing was carried out using peripheral blood. The rearrangement links TRBV19 to TRBJ2-4; D might be TRBD2 (6 bases). The DNA for the CDR3 is TGTGCCAGTAGTATTAAAGCTAGCGTACTTCAGTACTTC. This codes for CASSIKASVLQYF. Using reference TRBV19 and TRBJ2-4 for the parts outside the CDR3, the full variable domain is DGGITQSPKYLFRKEGQNVTLSCEQNLNHDAMYWYRQDPGQGLRLIYYSQIVNDFQKGDIAEGYSVSREKKESFPLTVTSAQKNPTAFYLCASSIKASVLQYFGAGTRLSVL.